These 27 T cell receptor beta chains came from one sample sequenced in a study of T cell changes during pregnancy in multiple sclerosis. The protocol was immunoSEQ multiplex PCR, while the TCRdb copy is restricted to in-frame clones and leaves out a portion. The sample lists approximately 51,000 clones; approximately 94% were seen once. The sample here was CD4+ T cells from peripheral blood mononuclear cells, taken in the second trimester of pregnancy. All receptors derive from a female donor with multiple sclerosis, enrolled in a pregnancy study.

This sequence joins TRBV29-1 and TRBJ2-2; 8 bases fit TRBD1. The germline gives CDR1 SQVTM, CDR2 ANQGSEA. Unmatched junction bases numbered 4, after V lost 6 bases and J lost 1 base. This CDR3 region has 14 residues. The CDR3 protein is CSVMDRVNTGELFF. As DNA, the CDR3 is TGCAGCGTGATGGACAGGGTGAACACCGGGGAGCTGTTTTTT.

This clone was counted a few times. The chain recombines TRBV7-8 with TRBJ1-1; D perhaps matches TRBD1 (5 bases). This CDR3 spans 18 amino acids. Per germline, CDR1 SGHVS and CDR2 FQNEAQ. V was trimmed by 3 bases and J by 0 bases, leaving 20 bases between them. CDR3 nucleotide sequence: TGTGCCAGCAGCTTCTCCCCGAGGAGGGACTTTTTGAACACTGAAGCTTTCTTT. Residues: CASSFSPRRDFLNTEAFF.

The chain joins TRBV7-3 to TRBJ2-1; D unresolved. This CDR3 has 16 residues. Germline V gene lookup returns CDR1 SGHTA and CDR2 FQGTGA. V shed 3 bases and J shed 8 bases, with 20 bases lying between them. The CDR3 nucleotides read TGTGCCAGCAGCTTGTCCCCAGGCCGATTTGGCGATGAGCAGTTCTTC. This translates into CASSLSPGRFGDEQFF.

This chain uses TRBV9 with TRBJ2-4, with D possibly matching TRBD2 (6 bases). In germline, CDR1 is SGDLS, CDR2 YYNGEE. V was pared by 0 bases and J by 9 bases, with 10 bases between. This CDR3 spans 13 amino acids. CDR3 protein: CASSVEAGRIQYF. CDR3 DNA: TGTGCCAGCAGCGTAGAGGCGGGACGCATTCAGTACTTC. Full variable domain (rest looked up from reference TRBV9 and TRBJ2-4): DSGVTQTPKHLITATGQRVTLRCSPRSGDLSVYWYQQSLDQGLQFLIQYYNGEERAKGNILERFSAQQFPDLHSELNLSSLELGDSALYFCASSVEAGRIQYFGAGTRLSVL.

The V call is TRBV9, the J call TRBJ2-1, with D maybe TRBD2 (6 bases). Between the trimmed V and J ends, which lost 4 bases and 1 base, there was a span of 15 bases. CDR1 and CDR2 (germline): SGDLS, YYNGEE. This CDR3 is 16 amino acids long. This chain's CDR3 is CASSPRTGTSYNEQFF. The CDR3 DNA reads TGTGCCAGCAGCCCCCGGACCGGGACTTCCTACAATGAGCAGTTCTTC.

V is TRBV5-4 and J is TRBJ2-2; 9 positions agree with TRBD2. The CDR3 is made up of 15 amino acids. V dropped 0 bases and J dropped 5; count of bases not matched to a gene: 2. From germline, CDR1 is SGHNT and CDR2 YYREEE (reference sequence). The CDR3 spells CASSLGLAGTGELFF. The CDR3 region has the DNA TGTGCCAGCAGCTTGGGGCTAGCGGGGACCGGGGAGCTGTTTTTT.

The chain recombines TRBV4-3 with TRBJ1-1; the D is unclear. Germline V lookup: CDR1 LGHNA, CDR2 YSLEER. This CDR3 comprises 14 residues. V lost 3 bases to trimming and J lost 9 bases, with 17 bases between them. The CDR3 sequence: CASSHIRGPQKAFF. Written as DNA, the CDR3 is TGCGCCAGCAGCCATATCCGAGGGCCGCAGAAAGCTTTCTTT.

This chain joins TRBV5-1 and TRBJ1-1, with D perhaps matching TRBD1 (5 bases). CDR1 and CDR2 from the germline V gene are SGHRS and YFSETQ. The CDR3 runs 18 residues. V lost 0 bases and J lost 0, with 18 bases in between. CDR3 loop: CASSLVPRTGPMNTEAFF. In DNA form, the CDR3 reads TGCGCCAGCAGCTTGGTCCCACGTACAGGACCGATGAACACTGAAGCTTTCTTT.

In nucleotides, the CDR3 is TGTGCCAGCAGCTTGCACAGGGGGGATACGCAGTATTTT. As protein: CASSLHRGDTQYF. The chain links TRBV21-1 to TRBJ2-3; the DNA was not compared with TRBD1, the D call given in the table. TRBV21-1 is flagged as a pseudogene. The CDR3 spans 13 residues.

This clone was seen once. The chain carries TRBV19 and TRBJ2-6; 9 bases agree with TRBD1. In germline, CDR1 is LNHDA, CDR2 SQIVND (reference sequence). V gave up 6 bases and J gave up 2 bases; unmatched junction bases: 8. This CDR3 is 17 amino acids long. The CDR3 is CASRQDRGPTGANVLTF. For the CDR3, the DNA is TGTGCCAGTAGGCAGGACAGGGGCCCGACTGGGGCCAACGTCCTGACTTTC. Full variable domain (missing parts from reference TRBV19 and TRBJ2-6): DGGITQSPKYLFRKEGQNVTLSCEQNLNHDAMYWYRQDPGQGLRLIYYSQIVNDFQKGDIAEGYSVSREKKESFPLTVTSAQKNPTAFYLCASRQDRGPTGANVLTFGAGSRLTVL.

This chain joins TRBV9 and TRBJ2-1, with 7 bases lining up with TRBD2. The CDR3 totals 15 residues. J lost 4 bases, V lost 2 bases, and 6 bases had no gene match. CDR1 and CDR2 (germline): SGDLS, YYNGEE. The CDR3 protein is CASSVMWGGYNEQFF. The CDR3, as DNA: TGTGCCAGCAGCGTCATGTGGGGGGGATACAATGAGCAGTTCTTC.

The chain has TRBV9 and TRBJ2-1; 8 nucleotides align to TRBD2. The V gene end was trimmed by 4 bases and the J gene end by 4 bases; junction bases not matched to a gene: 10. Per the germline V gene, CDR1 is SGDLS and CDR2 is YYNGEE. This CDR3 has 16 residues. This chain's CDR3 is CASSPLIAGSYNEQFF. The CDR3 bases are TGTGCCAGCAGCCCGTTGATAGCGGGGTCTTACAATGAGCAGTTCTTC.

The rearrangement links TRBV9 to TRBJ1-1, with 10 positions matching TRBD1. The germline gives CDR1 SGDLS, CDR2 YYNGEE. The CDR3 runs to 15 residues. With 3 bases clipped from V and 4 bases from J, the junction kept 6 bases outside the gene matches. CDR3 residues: CASSAGTGVSTEAFF. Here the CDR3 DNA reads TGTGCCAGCAGCGCCGGGACAGGGGTTAGCACTGAAGCTTTCTTT.

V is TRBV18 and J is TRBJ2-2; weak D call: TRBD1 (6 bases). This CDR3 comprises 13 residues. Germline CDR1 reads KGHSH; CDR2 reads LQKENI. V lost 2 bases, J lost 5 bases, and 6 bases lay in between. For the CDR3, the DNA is TGTGCCAGCTCACCAGACAGGACCGGGGAGCTGTTTTTT. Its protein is CASSPDRTGELFF.

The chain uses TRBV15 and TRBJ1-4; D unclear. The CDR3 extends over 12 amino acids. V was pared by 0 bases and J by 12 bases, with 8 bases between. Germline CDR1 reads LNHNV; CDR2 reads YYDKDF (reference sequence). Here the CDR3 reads CATSREPPELFF. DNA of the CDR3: TGTGCCACCAGCAGAGAGCCCCCAGAACTGTTTTTT.

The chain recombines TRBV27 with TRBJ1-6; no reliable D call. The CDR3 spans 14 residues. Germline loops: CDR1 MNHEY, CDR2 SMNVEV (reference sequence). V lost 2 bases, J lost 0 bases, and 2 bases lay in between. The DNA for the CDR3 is TGTGCCAGCAGTTTACACTCCTATAATTCACCCCTCCACTTT. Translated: CASSLHSYNSPLHF.

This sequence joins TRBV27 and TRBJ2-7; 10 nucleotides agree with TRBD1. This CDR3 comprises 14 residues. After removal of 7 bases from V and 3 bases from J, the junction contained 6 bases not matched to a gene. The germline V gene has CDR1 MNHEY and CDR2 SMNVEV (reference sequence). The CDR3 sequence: CASIPRDRGYEQYF. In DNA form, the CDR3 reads TGTGCCAGCATCCCCCGGGACAGGGGCTACGAGCAGTACTTC.

DNA of the CDR3: TGTGCCATCCCCACTAGCGACAGCTCCTACAATGAGCAGTTCTTC. Its protein product is CAIPTSDSSYNEQFF. V gene TRBV11-3 combines with J gene TRBJ2-1; 7 nucleotides align to TRBD2. Germline assignment: CDR1 SGHNT and CDR2 YENEEA. Germline trimming cut 10 bases from V and 0 bases from J; bases unmatched to any gene: 9. The CDR3 loop spans 15 amino acids.

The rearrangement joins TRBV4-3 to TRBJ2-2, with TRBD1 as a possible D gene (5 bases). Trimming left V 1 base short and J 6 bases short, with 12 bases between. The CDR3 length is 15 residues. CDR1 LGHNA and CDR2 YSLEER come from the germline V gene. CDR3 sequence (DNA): TGCGCCAGCAGCCAAGGCCCCCAGGGCCCCGGGGAGCTGTTTTTT. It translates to CASSQGPQGPGELFF.

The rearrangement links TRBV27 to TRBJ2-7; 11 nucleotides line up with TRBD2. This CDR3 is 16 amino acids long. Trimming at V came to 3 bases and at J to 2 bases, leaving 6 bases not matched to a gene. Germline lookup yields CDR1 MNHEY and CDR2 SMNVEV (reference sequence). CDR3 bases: TGTGCCAGCAGTTTCGTATCTAGCGGGGGGCCCTACGAGCAGTACTTC. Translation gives CASSFVSSGGPYEQYF.

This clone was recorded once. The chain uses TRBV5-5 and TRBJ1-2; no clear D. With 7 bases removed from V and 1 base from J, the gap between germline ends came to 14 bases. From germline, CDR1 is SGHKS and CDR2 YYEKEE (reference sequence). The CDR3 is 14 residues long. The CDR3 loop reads CASSEMSHNYGYTF. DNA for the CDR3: TGTGCCAGCTCCGAAATGAGTCATAACTATGGCTACACCTTC.

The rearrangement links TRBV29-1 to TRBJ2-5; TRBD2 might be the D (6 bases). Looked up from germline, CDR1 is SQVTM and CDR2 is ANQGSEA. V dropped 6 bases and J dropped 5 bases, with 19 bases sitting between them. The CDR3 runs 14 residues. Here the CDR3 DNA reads TGCAGCGTGGATTCTCGGGGGTATACGGAGACCCAGTACTTC. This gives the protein CSVDSRGYTETQYF.

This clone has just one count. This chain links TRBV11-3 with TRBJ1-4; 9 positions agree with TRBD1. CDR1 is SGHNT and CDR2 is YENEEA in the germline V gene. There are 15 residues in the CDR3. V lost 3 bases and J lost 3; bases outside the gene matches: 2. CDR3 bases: TGTGCCAGCAGCTTGGGGACAGGGCCTAATGAAAAACTGTTTTTT. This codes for CASSLGTGPNEKLFF.

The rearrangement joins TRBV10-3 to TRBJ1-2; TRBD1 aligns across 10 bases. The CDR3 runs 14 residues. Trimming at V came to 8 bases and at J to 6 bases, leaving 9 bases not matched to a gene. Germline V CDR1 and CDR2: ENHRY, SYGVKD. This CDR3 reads CAIRGQGVVDGYTF. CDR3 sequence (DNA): TGTGCCATCCGAGGACAGGGGGTTGTAGATGGCTACACCTTC.

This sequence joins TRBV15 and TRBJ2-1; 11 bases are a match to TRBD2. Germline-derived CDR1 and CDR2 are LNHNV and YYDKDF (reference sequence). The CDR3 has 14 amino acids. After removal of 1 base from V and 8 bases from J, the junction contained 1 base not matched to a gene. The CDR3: CATSRVAGGHEQFF. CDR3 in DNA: TGTGCCACCAGCAGAGTAGCGGGGGGGCATGAGCAGTTCTTC. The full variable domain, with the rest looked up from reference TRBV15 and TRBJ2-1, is DAMVIQNPRYQVTQFGKPVTLSCSQTLNHNVMYWYQQKSSQAPKLLFHYYDKDFNNEADTPDNFQSRRPNTSFCFLDIRSPGLGDTAMYLCATSRVAGGHEQFFGPGTRLTVL.

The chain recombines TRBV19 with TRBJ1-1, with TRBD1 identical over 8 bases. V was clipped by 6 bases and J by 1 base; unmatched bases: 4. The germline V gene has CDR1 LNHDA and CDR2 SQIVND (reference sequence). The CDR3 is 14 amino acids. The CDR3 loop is CASRDGQGNTEAFF. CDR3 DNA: TGTGCCAGTAGAGATGGACAGGGGAACACTGAAGCTTTCTTT.

The CDR3 is CAIRAVAGSSYNSPLHF. CDR3 nucleotide sequence: TGTGCCATCCGGGCGGTTGCGGGGAGCTCCTATAATTCACCCCTCCACTTT. The V gene is TRBV10-3, the J gene TRBJ1-6; D is undetermined. Germline V gives CDR1 ENHRY, CDR2 SYGVKD. The V end was cut by 8 bases, the J end by 0 bases, with 17 bases between. The CDR3 consists of 17 residues.